The table lists the clone carrying this T cell receptor beta chain with a few counts. The antigen is undetermined. Attachment of unique molecular identifiers to individual cDNA molecules was performed in the library. TCRdb reprocessed the reads with MiXCR, giving one entry per CDR3 protein. The sample has about 120,000 distinct CDR3 sequences; 8.5% are singletons. The data were taken from a study of human T cells and chemical hapten exposure. The starting material, unfractionated whole blood, was used for total RNA extraction. General study findings and limits: After DPC sensitization, TCRs above 1 in 1000 frequency showed no change.

Trimming removed 3 bases from V and 5 bases from J, with 16 bases in between. The CDR3 runs to 15 residues. From germline, CDR1 is KGHSH and CDR2 LQKENI. The source material was whole blood. V and J are TRBV18 and TRBJ2-5; TRBD2 is a possible D gene (6 bases). The origin of this receptor is a human donor in good health. Some clones in this sample may be carry-over from other donors' samples. The chain's CDR3 is CASSPPSGGGETQYF. CDR3 bases: TGTGCCAGCTCACCGCCGAGTGGGGGAGGTGAGACCCAGTACTTC.